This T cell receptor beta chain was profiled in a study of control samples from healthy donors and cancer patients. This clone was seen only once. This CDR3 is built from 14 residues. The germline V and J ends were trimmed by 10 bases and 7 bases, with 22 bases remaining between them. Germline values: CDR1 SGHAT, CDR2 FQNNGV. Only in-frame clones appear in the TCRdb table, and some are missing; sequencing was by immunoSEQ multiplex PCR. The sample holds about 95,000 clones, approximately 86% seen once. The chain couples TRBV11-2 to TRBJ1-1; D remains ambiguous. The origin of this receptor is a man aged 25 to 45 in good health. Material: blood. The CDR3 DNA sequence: TGTGCCATTGAGAATAAGGGTTTTCGTGGTGAAGCTTTCTTT. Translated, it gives CAIENKGFRGEAFF.